This T cell receptor beta chain was recovered during a study of cytomegalovirus exposure and HLA in healthy donors. A multiplex PCR was run with 60 Vbeta primers and 13 Jbeta primers. Profiling relied on immunoSEQ multiplex PCR, and the TCRdb table lists in-frame clones only, not all of them. The sample yields 80,000 to 100,000 clones, over 80% seen once. The germline V gene has CDR1 SGHRS and CDR2 YFSETQ. The CDR3 covers 16 residues. The junction had 12 bases not matched to a gene; V was cut back by 5 bases and J by 2 bases. This clone came up once. The chain links TRBV5-1 to TRBJ1-1; 7 nucleotides match TRBD1. Sequenced material: PBMCs. The sequence was collected from a female donor in good health and CMV-seropositive. This CDR3 is CASRLRRGQTNTEAFF. The CDR3 DNA follows: TGCGCCAGCAGGTTGCGGCGGGGACAGACAAACACTGAAGCTTTCTTT.